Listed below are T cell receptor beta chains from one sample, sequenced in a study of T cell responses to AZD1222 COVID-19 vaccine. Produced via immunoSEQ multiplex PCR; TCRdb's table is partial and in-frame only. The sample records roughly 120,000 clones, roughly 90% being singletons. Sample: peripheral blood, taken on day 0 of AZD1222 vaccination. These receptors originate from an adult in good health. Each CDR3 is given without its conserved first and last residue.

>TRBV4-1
ASSQGHAQGGEQY
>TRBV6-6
ASSSKPGTGELF
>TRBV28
ASSWGTGTTANYGYT
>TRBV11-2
ASSLVSGKNTQY
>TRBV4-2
ASSQPNRGRGTDTQY
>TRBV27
ASSLTGTSGYNEQF
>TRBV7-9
ASSLGPPAVYEQY
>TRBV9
ASSLGTTTGYGYT
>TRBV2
ASSQGIKFYGYT
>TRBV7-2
ASSETPQGRNQPQH
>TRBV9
ASSVGGPYNEQF
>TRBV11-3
ASSLGGQPNQPQH
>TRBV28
ASRFGQGSYGYT
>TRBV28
ASRELAGDEQY
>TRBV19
ASSIQRMGIQY
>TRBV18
ASSPPATGSNSPLH
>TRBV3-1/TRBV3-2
ASSQGVTEQY
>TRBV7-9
ASSPERKWASEAF
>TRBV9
ASSVAGQGAYNSPLH
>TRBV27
ASSPIGTASGGGYT
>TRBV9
ASSVSPGQGNGYT
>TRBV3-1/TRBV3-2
ASSRHTGQFNEKLF
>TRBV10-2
ASSPGRNPYEQY
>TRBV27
ASSFSAYEQY
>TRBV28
ASTTGRSNQPQH
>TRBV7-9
ASSLYGYT
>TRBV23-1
ASSQGLAGGLTYEQY
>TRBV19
ASGSGVAKNTGELF
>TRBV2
ASRADRGSNQPQH
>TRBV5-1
ASSGQETQY